The 17 T cell receptor beta chains below were found in one sample sequenced in a study of T cell changes during pregnancy in multiple sclerosis. Sequencing was performed with immunoSEQ multiplex PCR; in TCRdb, only in-frame clones are kept and a portion is missing. The sample carries 40,000 to 45,000 clones, under 95% recorded once. This material consisted of CD4+ T cells from peripheral blood mononuclear cells, taken in the third trimester of pregnancy. Source of these receptors: a female donor with multiple sclerosis, enrolled in a pregnancy study.

The gene calls are TRBV7-9 and TRBJ1-6; no definite D call. The CDR3 runs 16 residues. Trimming cost V 1 base and J 0 bases, with 7 bases left between them. Germline loops: CDR1 SEHNR, CDR2 FQNEAQ (reference sequence). The CDR3 DNA follows: TGTGCCAGCAGCTTAGGGGCATCCTCCTATAATTCACCCCTCCACTTT. Residues: CASSLGASSYNSPLHF.

This clone appeared once. The gene calls are TRBV15 and TRBJ1-1; a possible D gene is TRBD1 (5 bases). V shed 0 bases and J shed 5 bases, with 13 bases lying between them. Germline V gives CDR1 LNHNV, CDR2 YYDKDF (reference sequence). CDR3 length: 15 residues. The CDR3 loop reads CATSRDMGGWTEAFF. The CDR3 DNA reads TGTGCCACCAGCAGAGATATGGGGGGATGGACTGAAGCTTTCTTT.

This clone was detected once. The J gene is TRBJ1-2, the V gene TRBV12-5, with a possible D match to TRBD1 (5 bases). From germline, CDR1 is LGHNT and CDR2 FRNRAP. The CDR3 spans 13 residues. The V end was cut by 10 bases, the J end by 4 bases, with 16 bases between. The CDR3 DNA reads as TGTGCTATCCTCCGGAGGGGTGCCTATGGCTACACCTTC. Translated, it gives CAILRRGAYGYTF.

The rearrangement joins TRBV13 to TRBJ2-2; no clear D. CDR1 is PRHDT and CDR2 is FYEKMQ in the germline V gene (reference sequence). With 5 bases removed from V and 5 bases from J, the gap between germline ends came to 6 bases. The length of the CDR3 is 12 residues. The chain's CDR3 is CASSPITGELFF. The CDR3 DNA follows: TGTGCCAGCAGCCCAATTACCGGGGAGCTGTTTTTT. Based on the CDR3 plus reference TRBV13 and TRBJ2-2, the full variable domain is AAGVIQSPRHLIKEKRETATLKCYPIPRHDTVYWYQQGPGQDPQFLISFYEKMQSDKGSIPDRFSAQQFSDYHSELNMSSLELGDSALYFCASSPITGELFFGEGSRLTVL.

The chain recombines TRBV9 with TRBJ2-7; TRBD2 might be the D (6 bases). Trimming left V 0 bases short and J 5 bases short, with 9 bases between. The germline V gene has CDR1 SGDLS and CDR2 YYNGEE. The CDR3 has 13 residues. The CDR3 region is CASSVELANEQYF. Written as DNA, the CDR3 is TGTGCCAGCAGCGTAGAACTAGCTAACGAGCAGTACTTC.

This clone has only one observation. This rearrangement joins TRBV2 to TRBJ2-3; possible D gene TRBD2, 6 bases. Germline V CDR1 and CDR2: SNHLY, FYNNEI. With 7 bases removed from V and 1 base from J, the gap between germline ends came to 24 bases. CDR3 length: 18 amino acids. The CDR3 protein is CASTGIGGPSLGTDTQYF. CDR3 nucleotide sequence: TGTGCCAGCACTGGGATAGGAGGGCCGTCCCTTGGCACAGATACGCAGTATTTT.

CDR3 amino acids: CAISEFGEQYF. The DNA of the CDR3 is TGTGCCATCAGTGAGTTCGGCGAGCAGTACTTC. The rearrangement links TRBV10-3 to TRBJ2-7; D gene uncertain. This CDR3 spans 11 amino acids. V lost 1 base, J lost 6 bases, and 4 bases lay in between. Germline-derived CDR1 and CDR2 are ENHRY and SYGVKD.

The V and J genes are TRBV5-1 and TRBJ2-3; 11 bases agree with TRBD2. CDR3 length equals 17 residues. Germline V lookup: CDR1 SGHRS, CDR2 YFSETQ. The trim removed 1 base at V and 2 bases at J, leaving 6 bases unmatched. CDR3 loop: CASSLLAGGPSTDTQYF. CDR3 DNA: TGCGCCAGCAGCTTGTTAGCGGGGGGGCCGTCCACAGATACGCAGTATTTT.

This clone was counted a few times. This CDR3 reads CASSRGQGRNIQYF. The CDR3 DNA reads as TGTGCCAGCAGCCGCGGACAGGGGAGGAACATTCAGTACTTC. The chain joins TRBV11-2 to TRBJ2-4, with 9 bases identical to TRBD1. CDR1 and CDR2 (germline): SGHAT, FQNNGV. The CDR3 is 14 residues long. J gave up 7 bases and V 5 bases, and 6 bases lay outside the gene matches.

The chain is built from TRBV28 and TRBJ2-7; TRBD1 might be the D (6 bases). Germline V gene data show CDR1 as MDHEN and CDR2 as SYDVKM. V lost 3 bases and J lost 0, with 12 bases in between. The CDR3 is 15 amino acids. The CDR3 DNA reads TGTGCCAGCAGTTTGGGGGACATGAGCTCCTACGAGCAGTACTTC. Its translation is CASSLGDMSSYEQYF. Full variable domain (missing parts from reference TRBV28 and TRBJ2-7): DVKVTQSSRYLVKRTGEKVFLECVQDMDHENMFWYRQDPGLGLRLIYFSYDVKMKEKGDIPEGYSVSREKKERFSLILESASTNQTSMYLCASSLGDMSSYEQYFGPGTRLTVT.

The rearrangement links TRBV5-1 to TRBJ2-1; a weak D match, TRBD2 (6 bases). Deletions cut 0 bases from V and 0 bases from J, with 16 bases between. Germline V lookup: CDR1 SGHRS, CDR2 YFSETQ. This CDR3 region has 18 residues. This CDR3 is CASSLALARPSSYNEQFF. DNA for the CDR3: TGCGCCAGCAGCTTGGCCCTAGCGCGTCCAAGCTCCTACAATGAGCAGTTCTTC.

This chain joins TRBV19 and TRBJ1-2; tentatively, D is TRBD1 (5 bases). CDR3 length: 16 amino acids. The germline V gene encodes CDR1 LNHDA and CDR2 SQIVND (reference sequence). V shed 11 bases and J shed 4 bases, with 26 bases lying between them. As DNA, the CDR3 is TGTGCCTCTCAGGCTTCCGCCGGGGGTTGGGGCTATGGCTACACCTTC. Amino acids: CASQASAGGWGYGYTF.

V gene TRBV28 combines with J gene TRBJ1-2; TRBD1 matches 9 bases. The CDR3 consists of 17 residues. V was clipped by 6 bases and J by 0 bases; unmatched bases: 11. In germline, CDR1 is MDHEN, CDR2 SYDVKM. The CDR3 DNA sequence: TGTGCCAGCAGCTTACTTCCGGGACAGGGTTCTAACTATGGCTACACCTTC. Translation gives CASSLLPGQGSNYGYTF.

The chain joins TRBV15 to TRBJ2-7; 8 bases are shared with TRBD2. There are 14 residues in the CDR3. Germline loops: CDR1 LNHNV, CDR2 YYDKDF (reference sequence). After removal of 3 bases from V and 1 base from J, the junction contained 2 bases not matched to a gene. For the CDR3, the DNA is TGTGCCACCAGCAGGAGCGGGAGTTCCTACGAGCAGTACTTC. It translates to CATSRSGSSYEQYF.

The chain uses TRBV7-8 and TRBJ1-2, with 7 bases lining up with TRBD1. V shed 1 base, J shed 4 bases, and the junction held 3 bases outside the gene matches. The CDR3 is 14 amino acids. The V gene's germline CDR1 is SGHVS and CDR2 FQNEAQ. CDR3 region: CASSLDRGGYGYTF. The CDR3, as DNA: TGTGCCAGCAGCTTAGACAGGGGTGGCTATGGCTACACCTTC.

CDR3 bases: TGTGCCACCTACCCGGGACAGTGGCATTCACCCCTCCACTTT. It translates to CATYPGQWHSPLHF. The genes are TRBV6-1 and TRBJ1-6; 7 bases fit TRBD1. The CDR3 length is 14 residues. Germline loops: CDR1 MNHNS, CDR2 SASEGT. The V and J ends lost 10 bases and 8 bases, in that order; junction bases with no gene match: 11.

The chain has TRBV11-3 and TRBJ2-5; 8 bases are shared with TRBD2. CDR1 is SGHNT and CDR2 is YENEEA in the germline V gene. Germline trimming cut 5 bases from V and 4 bases from J; bases unmatched to any gene: 0. The CDR3 sequence is 12 residues long. CDR3 bases: TGTGCCAGCAGCCGGGGGGGAGAGACCCAGTACTTC. As protein: CASSRGGETQYF.